This T cell receptor (beta chain) was found in a study of shared clonotypes between healthy human individuals. In the original workflow: Junction-only immunoSEQ sequences carried no quality scores, so filtering differed. Assay: immunoSEQ multiplex PCR; the TCRdb copy retains only in-frame clones and omits some. For V, J and clone size, that table is used; D and trimming come from the DNA. The profile shows approximately 100,000 clones, about 68% of them singletons. Study conclusions and caveats: Non-shared clonotypes showed lower generation probabilities than clonotypes common to all four donors.

About this clone: Its antigen is unknown.

Unmatched junction bases numbered 11, after V lost 7 bases and J lost 10 bases. CDR1 MDHEN and CDR2 SYDVKM come from the germline V gene. The CDR3 spans 15 residues. The sequence derives from a man aged 25 to 40 in good health. The chain recombines TRBV28 with TRBJ2-7, with 15 nucleotides matching TRBD2. Sequencing input: memory CD8+ T cells sorted from blood. Described subset: CD45RO+ cells pooled with CCR7-negative TemRA cells. The CDR3 sequence: CASIPRGGLAGGQYF. CDR3 DNA: TGTGCCAGCATTCCGAGGGGGGGACTAGCGGGAGGTCAGTACTTC.